Listed below are T cell receptor beta chains from one sample, sequenced in a study of vaccination effects on CD4 cells after COVID-19. Their antigens remain unidentified. Clones were sequenced by immunoSEQ multiplex PCR, and TCRdb holds only the in-frame ones, with some missing. The sample contains 50,000 to 60,000 clones, roughly 76% of which appear only once. The sample consisted of CD4+ T cells from PBMCs cultured with SARS-CoV-2 spike peptides, taken before COVID-19 vaccination. These receptors came from a human donor who received a COVID-19 vaccine. Both conserved end residues are part of each CDR3. A D gene is named only where the DNA matches it firmly. Clone size is not always given. Where it is, it says once, few, many or a class for expanded clones.

size	J	V	D	CDR3	DNA
-	TRBJ2-7	TRBV5-4	-	CASSLGLVAPYEQYF	TGTGCCAGCAGCTTGGGACTAGTAGCACCCTACGAGCAGTACTTC
-	TRBJ2-7	TRBV28	-	CASSLWGGDRPYEQYF	TGTGCCAGCAGTTTATGGGGAGGCGACAGGCCCTACGAGCAGTACTTC
-	TRBJ2-2	TRBV7-8	TRBD1	CASSFARDRGVPGELFF	TGTGCCAGCAGCTTTGCCCGGGACAGGGGGGTCCCCGGGGAGCTGTTTTTT
-	TRBJ1-1	TRBV24-1	TRBD1	CATSDRQGVAFF	TGTGCCACCTCCGACCGACAGGGAGTAGCTTTCTTT
once	TRBJ1-2	TRBV21-1	-	CASSKLARAYGYTF	TGTGCCAGCAGCAAATTGGCCAGGGCGTATGGCTACACCTTC
-	TRBJ2-5	TRBV27	-	CASHDRLSETQYF	TGTGCCAGTCACGACAGGTTATCAGAGACCCAGTACTTC
-	TRBJ1-5	TRBV3-1/TRBV3-2	TRBD1	CASSQGQGRGDQPQHF	TGTGCCAGCAGCCAAGGACAGGGGAGAGGCGATCAGCCCCAGCATTTT
-	TRBJ1-1	TRBV5-1	-	CASSLAPVRDGNTEAFF	TGCGCCAGCAGCTTGGCACCAGTCCGGGACGGGAACACTGAAGCTTTCTTT
-	TRBJ1-5	TRBV18	-	CASSPRSNQPQHF	TGTGCCAGCTCACCACGGAGCAATCAGCCCCAGCATTTT
-	TRBJ1-2	TRBV5-6	-	CASSPWGGSGYTF	TGTGCCAGCAGCCCCTGGGGGGGGAGCGGCTACACCTTC
-	TRBJ2-1	TRBV29-1	TRBD2	CSVLAGGPINEQFF	TGCAGCGTTTTAGCGGGGGGGCCAATCAATGAGCAGTTCTTC
-	TRBJ2-6	TRBV5-6	-	CASTFQSSGANVLTF	TGTGCCAGCACCTTTCAGTCCTCTGGGGCCAACGTCCTGACTTTC
-	TRBJ1-2	TRBV7-2	-	CASSLEMVRGAGRGGYTF	TGTGCCAGCAGCTTAGAGATGGTTAGGGGGGCTGGCCGGGGCGGCTACACCTTC
few	TRBJ2-2	TRBV12-5	TRBD1	CASGPMVWGQDNTGELFF	TGTGCTAGTGGCCCCATGGTCTGGGGACAGGACAACACCGGGGAGCTGTTTTTT
few	TRBJ2-1	TRBV5-6	-	CASSFRTGRYNEQFF	TGTGCCAGCAGCTTTCGGACTGGGAGATACAATGAGCAGTTCTTC
-	TRBJ2-5	TRBV5-1	-	CASSLVTETQYF	TGCGCCAGCAGCTTGGTAACTGAGACCCAGTACTTC
-	TRBJ2-7	TRBV19	-	CASSIGSAYEQYF	TGTGCCAGTAGTATCGGCTCAGCCTACGAGCAGTACTTC
-	TRBJ1-2	TRBV19	-	CASSMLGAGAHGYTF	TGTGCCAGTAGTATGTTAGGGGCAGGGGCCCACGGCTACACCTTC
-	TRBJ2-5	TRBV7-9	TRBD1	CASSHQDRGDLETQYF	TGTGCCAGCAGCCACCAAGACAGGGGGGATTTGGAGACCCAGTACTTC
-	TRBJ2-5	TRBV7-2	TRBD2	CASSRTWGGLETQYF	TGTGCCAGCAGCAGGACTTGGGGAGGGCTGGAGACCCAGTACTTC
-	TRBJ2-3	TRBV10-2	TRBD2	CASSGLAGMRDTQYF	TGCGCCAGCAGCGGACTAGCGGGAATGCGGGATACGCAGTATTTT
-	TRBJ2-7	TRBV7-2	TRBD1	CASSLVETGGSYEQYF	TGTGCCAGCAGCTTAGTTGAAACAGGGGGCTCCTACGAGCAGTACTTC
-	TRBJ2-2	TRBV11-2	-	CASSLVASSNTGELFF	TGTGCCAGCAGCTTAGTGGCTAGCTCGAACACCGGGGAGCTGTTTTTT
-	TRBJ1-3	TRBV4-3	-	CASSQDVSATIYF	TGCGCCAGCAGCCAAGACGTCAGCGCCACCATATATTTT
-	TRBJ2-1	TRBV11-2	TRBD2	CASSLEVAGGSDEQFF	TGTGCCAGCAGCTTAGAGGTAGCGGGGGGATCGGATGAGCAGTTCTTC
once	TRBJ1-1	TRBV18	-	CASSLTLTNGEAFF	TGTGCCAGCTCACTCACATTGACTAACGGGGAAGCTTTCTTT
once	TRBJ1-5	TRBV5-1	TRBD1	CASSLRGDSNQPQHF	TGCGCCAGCAGCCTCAGGGGGGACAGCAATCAGCCCCAGCATTTT
-	TRBJ1-1	TRBV27	TRBD1	CASTPIRTGNTEAFF	TGTGCCAGCACCCCCATACGGACAGGGAACACTGAAGCTTTCTTT
-	TRBJ2-2	TRBV9	TRBD1	CASSPPGQGLTGELFF	TGTGCCAGCAGCCCTCCGGGACAGGGCCTCACAGGGGAGCTGTTTTTT
-	TRBJ2-5	TRBV7-8	-	CASSLARTTIETQYF	TGTGCCAGCAGCTTAGCGCGGACTACCATAGAGACCCAGTACTTC
few	TRBJ1-2	TRBV20-1	-	CSASLGVGGYTF	TGCAGTGCTAGTCTGGGGGTGGGTGGCTACACCTTC
-	TRBJ1-4	TRBV12-5	-	CASGLGVNEKLFF	TGTGCTAGTGGTTTAGGTGTTAATGAAAAACTGTTTTTT
few	TRBJ2-2	TRBV5-1	TRBD1	CASSFMFRGRIGELFF	TGCGCCAGCAGCTTTATGTTCAGGGGGCGTATCGGGGAGCTGTTTTTT
-	TRBJ2-7	TRBV5-5	-	CASSSSVDLSYEQYF	TGTGCCAGCAGCTCCAGCGTCGACTTGAGCTACGAGCAGTACTTC
few	TRBJ1-1	TRBV4-1	-	CASSLGLGNTEAFF	TGCGCCAGCAGCCTCGGACTGGGGAACACTGAAGCTTTCTTT
-	TRBJ1-3	TRBV5-1	-	CASSPTHRTSGNTIYF	TGCGCCAGCAGCCCAACTCACAGAACCTCTGGAAACACCATATATTTT
few	TRBJ1-3	TRBV18	TRBD1	CASSPGQVSGNTIYF	TGTGCCAGCTCACCGGGACAGGTATCTGGAAACACCATATATTTT
-	TRBJ1-6	TRBV3-1/TRBV3-2	-	CASSLVGGQATSPLHF	TGTGCCAGCAGCCTTGTAGGGGGGCAGGCGACTTCACCCCTCCACTTT
-	TRBJ2-7	TRBV5-4	-	CASSLDRVTYEQYF	TGTGCCAGCAGCTTGGACAGGGTAACCTACGAGCAGTACTTC
-	TRBJ2-3	TRBV29-1	-	CSVDYGGSSTDTQYF	TGCAGCGTTGATTATGGCGGTAGTAGCACAGATACGCAGTATTTT
-	TRBJ2-3	TRBV28	TRBD1	CASTLGQGPTDTQYF	TGTGCCAGCACCCTGGGACAGGGCCCCACAGATACGCAGTATTTT
-	TRBJ2-5	TRBV3-1/TRBV3-2	TRBD1	CASSQDSDRGRTQYF	TGTGCCAGCAGCCAAGATAGCGACAGGGGAAGGACCCAGTACTTC
-	TRBJ1-1	TRBV28	-	CASSLIRANTEAFF	TGTGCCAGCAGTCTTATACGAGCTAACACTGAAGCTTTCTTT
few	TRBJ2-7	TRBV11-1	TRBD1	CASNGQGSYEQYF	TGTGCCAGCAACGGACAGGGGTCGTACGAGCAGTACTTC
-	TRBJ1-6	TRBV6-1	-	CASSEGVINSPLHF	TGTGCCAGCAGTGAAGGGGTTATCAATTCACCCCTCCACTTT
-	TRBJ2-3	TRBV7-9	TRBD2	CASSLGLQAGGSTDTQYF	TGTGCCAGCAGCTTAGGACTTCAAGCGGGGGGGAGCACAGATACGCAGTATTTT
few	TRBJ2-1	TRBV4-2	-	CASSNRGRNNEQFF	TGTGCCAGCAGCAACCGGGGGAGAAACAATGAGCAGTTCTTC
-	TRBJ2-1	TRBV7-3	TRBD2	CASSLNPQRGHYNEQFF	TGTGCCAGCAGCTTAAATCCCCAGCGGGGGCACTACAATGAGCAGTTCTTC
-	TRBJ1-4	TRBV25-1	TRBD1	CASSETGVREKLFF	TGTGCCAGCAGTGAGACAGGGGTAAGGGAAAAACTGTTTTTT
-	TRBJ1-1	TRBV19	-	CASSTTGRIMNTEAFF	TGTGCCAGTAGCACGACAGGCCGAATCATGAACACTGAAGCTTTCTTT